What follows are 17 T cell receptor beta chains derived from one specimen sequenced in a study of OX40 agonist ivuxolimab in advanced cancers. The method was immunoSEQ multiplex PCR; TCRdb's version includes in-frame clones alone and lacks a portion of them. The sample holds more than 80,000 clones, 91% seen once. The sequences come from CD4+ or CD8+ T cells sorted from blood, collected in a trial of the OX40 agonist ivuxolimab. All receptors come from an adult with an advanced solid tumor such as melanoma, head and neck, liver or kidney cancer.

The chain has TRBV5-6 and TRBJ1-6; D possibly corresponds to TRBD1 (6 bases). There are 13 residues in the CDR3. The V and J ends lost 4 bases and 8 bases respectively, with 10 bases between them. The germline V gene has CDR1 SGHDT and CDR2 YYEEEE. The CDR3 coding sequence is TGTGCCAGCAGCACCGCAGGGGATTCACCCCTCCACTTT. Translated: CASSTAGDSPLHF.

This chain joins TRBV4-1 and TRBJ2-3; 7 positions match TRBD2. The trim removed 0 bases at V and 3 bases at J, leaving 6 bases unmatched. This CDR3 comprises 16 residues. Per germline, CDR1 MGHRA and CDR2 YSYEKL. The DNA for the CDR3 is TGCGCCAGCAGCCAAGAAGGCCCGGGGGGAACAGATACGCAGTATTTT. It translates to CASSQEGPGGTDTQYF.

This chain joins TRBV5-5 and TRBJ2-7, with no clear D. The germline gives CDR1 SGHKS, CDR2 YYEKEE (reference sequence). V lost 2 bases and J lost 1, with 4 bases in between. There are 12 residues in the CDR3. CDR3 DNA sequence: TGTGCCAGCAGCTTCAAGTCCTACGAGCAGTACTTC. Translated: CASSFKSYEQYF. Full variable domain (outside the CDR3, taken from reference TRBV5-5 and TRBJ2-7): DAGVTQSPTHLIKTRGQQVTLRCSPISGHKSVSWYQQVLGQGPQFIFQYYEKEERGRGNFPDRFSARQFPNYSSELNVNALLLGDSALYLCASSFKSYEQYFGPGTRLTVT.

The V call is TRBV5-1, the J call TRBJ2-1; no definite D call. CDR1 is SGHRS, CDR2 YFSETQ, per germline. The V and J ends lost 3 bases and 3 bases respectively, with 13 bases between them. This CDR3 has 15 amino acids. The CDR3 DNA reads TGCGCCAGCAGCTGGGATCACCCTATCTACAATGAGCAGTTCTTC. Encoded protein: CASSWDHPIYNEQFF.

The chain uses TRBV7-8 and TRBJ2-7; no reliable D call. Germline V gives CDR1 SGHVS, CDR2 FQNEAQ. Trimming shortened V by 1 base and J by 6 bases, and 4 bases separated the two germline ends. The length of the CDR3 is 11 residues. CDR3 DNA: TGTGCCAGCAGCTTAGGCCTCGAGCAGTACTTC. Translating it yields CASSLGLEQYF.

This clone was seen just once. The rearrangement uses TRBV4-1 and TRBJ1-2; D remains unclear. The CDR3 runs to 14 residues. Trimming pared 4 bases from V and 6 bases from J, leaving 15 bases between. Germline CDR1 is MGHRA and CDR2 is YSYEKL. The CDR3 here is CASSPQKAEDGYTF. CDR3 nucleotide sequence: TGCGCCAGCAGCCCACAGAAGGCGGAAGATGGCTACACCTTC.

V is TRBV6-5 and J is TRBJ2-7; weak D call: TRBD2 (5 bases). Between the trimmed V and J ends, which lost 6 bases and 1 base, there was a span of 16 bases. The CDR3 spans 15 residues. The germline V gene has CDR1 MNHEY and CDR2 SVGAGI. CDR3 loop: CASSQGLDGSYEQYF. In nucleotides, the CDR3 is TGTGCCAGCAGCCAAGGACTGGATGGTTCCTACGAGCAGTACTTC.

The chain links TRBV7-3 to TRBJ2-7, with D perhaps TRBD1 or TRBD2 (5 bases each). The germline V gene has CDR1 SGHTA and CDR2 FQGTGA. Trimming pared 5 bases from V and 2 bases from J, leaving 13 bases between. There are 14 residues in the CDR3. This CDR3 is CASSPSWDPYEQYF. The CDR3, as DNA: TGTGCCAGCAGCCCGAGTTGGGACCCCTACGAGCAGTACTTC.

The chain is built from TRBV6-5 and TRBJ1-4; 11 bases align to TRBD1. Germline V CDR1 and CDR2: MNHEY, SVGAGI. This CDR3 contains 13 residues. The V gene end was trimmed by 7 bases and the J gene end by 8 bases; junction bases not matched to a gene: 3. The CDR3, as DNA: TGTGCCAGCACTGGGACAGGGGGAGAAAAACTGTTTTTT. This codes for CASTGTGGEKLFF.

A note on this clone: The CDR3 does not end in the conserved phenylalanine or tryptophan, so this is likely a read error. No DNA is shown, since the ends of the CDR3 on it are uncertain; the CDR3 is the one TCRdb lists. The chain has TRBV9 and TRBJ1-1. The CDR3 has 14 residues if both end residues are counted. CDR1 and CDR2 (germline): SGDLS, YYNGEE. The CDR3 protein is CASSVWGALALKLS.

The rearrangement uses TRBV4-1 and TRBJ1-5; 7 positions agree with TRBD1. This CDR3 has 16 amino acids. Germline V gene lookup returns CDR1 MGHRA and CDR2 YSYEKL. The trim removed 2 bases at V and 4 bases at J, leaving 8 bases unmatched. The CDR3 spells CASSQTGDSGNQPQHF. DNA of the CDR3: TGCGCCAGCAGCCAAACAGGGGATAGTGGGAATCAGCCCCAGCATTTT.

The CDR3 here is CASSLIPDRVEGGGYTF. CDR3 bases: TGTGCCAGCAGCTTGATCCCGGACAGGGTAGAGGGGGGCGGCTACACCTTC. This sequence joins TRBV5-6 and TRBJ1-2, with 8 bases identical to TRBD1. Looked up from germline, CDR1 is SGHDT and CDR2 is YYEEEE. The CDR3 covers 17 residues. V lost 1 base and J lost 8; bases outside the gene matches: 16.

The gene calls are TRBV28 and TRBJ2-7, with D perhaps matching TRBD1 (5 bases). Germline V CDR1 and CDR2: MDHEN, SYDVKM. V lost 1 base and J 7 bases, leaving 8 bases between the germline ends. This CDR3 spans 12 amino acids. DNA for the CDR3: TGTGCCAGCAGTTTATCAGGGTATGAGCAGTACTTC. Translating gives CASSLSGYEQYF. Complete variable domain (other parts from reference TRBV28 and TRBJ2-7): DVKVTQSSRYLVKRTGEKVFLECVQDMDHENMFWYRQDPGLGLRLIYFSYDVKMKEKGDIPEGYSVSREKKERFSLILESASTNQTSMYLCASSLSGYEQYFGPGTRLTVT.

This clone has just a few counts. The gene calls are TRBV18 and TRBJ1-1; unclear D gene. V was shortened by 2 bases and J by 0 bases, with 4 bases between the two germline ends. Germline assignment: CDR1 KGHSH and CDR2 LQKENI. This CDR3 has 13 residues. CDR3 DNA: TGTGCCAGCTCACCAGGGATGAACACTGAAGCTTTCTTT. Translation: CASSPGMNTEAFF.

The chain combines TRBV7-3 with TRBJ2-1; 10 bases agree with TRBD2. Germline-derived CDR1 and CDR2 are SGHTA and FQGTGA. The J segment lost 8 bases and the V segment lost 5 bases, leaving 12 bases of the junction unmatched. The CDR3 sequence is 16 residues long. CDR3 bases: TGTGCCAGCAGCACCTCCCCTAGCGGGAGTGGCTATGAGCAGTTCTTC. Its translation: CASSTSPSGSGYEQFF.

The J gene is TRBJ2-5, the V gene TRBV27; D possibly uses TRBD1 or TRBD2 (5 bases each). Germline loops: CDR1 MNHEY, CDR2 SMNVEV (reference sequence). V lost 3 bases and J 0 bases, leaving 14 bases between the germline ends. The CDR3 is 16 residues long. CDR3 DNA sequence: TGTGCCAGCAGTTTCTGCGGGCAGGGCTACCAAGAGACCCAGTACTTC. It yields the protein CASSFCGQGYQETQYF.

This sequence joins TRBV27 and TRBJ2-5; 14 nucleotides agree with TRBD2. The CDR3 totals 17 residues. The germline V gene encodes CDR1 MNHEY and CDR2 SMNVEV (reference sequence). V shed 5 bases and J 6 bases; nucleotides not matched to a gene: 11. The chain's CDR3 is CASSTSRTSGRTQTQYF. The CDR3 region has the DNA TGTGCCAGCAGTACCTCGAGGACTAGCGGGAGGACCCAGACCCAGTACTTC.